This T cell receptor (beta chain) is from a study of cytomegalovirus exposure and HLA in healthy donors. The primer mix had 60 Vbeta and 13 Jbeta primers. The protocol was immunoSEQ multiplex PCR, while the TCRdb copy is restricted to in-frame clones and leaves out a portion. In the table there are more than 75,000 clones, 74% of which are singletons. This clone was detected only a few times. As yet, its antigen is unknown. The germline gives CDR1 SGHVS, CDR2 FQNEAQ. The V end was cut by 6 bases, the J end by 2 bases, with 5 bases between. This CDR3 comprises 12 residues. Notes on the study in general: An observed cluster of highly shared sequence variants was recorded as a likely sequencing artifact. Another analysis was done later, and it associated approximately 17,000 TCR beta sequences with HLA alleles at 0.05 false discovery rate. CMV antigen specificity was confirmed in vitro for a few CMV-associated chains. Per a later analysis, HLA-associated TCR beta chains showed more clonal expansion than other, equally common TCR beta chains.

This sequence originates from a man in his forties or fifties in good health and CMV-seropositive. This chain uses TRBV7-8 with TRBJ2-1, with no clear D. Material for sequencing was PBMCs. The CDR3 DNA is TGTGCCAGCAGTACTCCCTACAATGAGCAGTTCTTC. Protein: CASSTPYNEQFF.